The rows below give T cell receptor beta chains drawn from one sample of a study of T cells after posttransplantation cyclophosphamide. Assay used: immunoSEQ multiplex PCR; TCRdb lists only in-frame clones, some missing. This repertoire shows tens of thousands of clones, 86% found once; its top ten account for about 3%. Material: PBMCs. These receptors were collected from a man aged 25 to 40 with a blood cancer, CMV-positive, and with a related stem cell donor. Each CDR3 is given without its conserved first and last residue.

CDR3aa	v_gene	j_gene
ASSVTRGNYEQY	TRBV7-9	TRBJ2-7
ASSPDSSYGYT	TRBV4-1	TRBJ1-2
ASGYTGRDYSYEQY	TRBV27	TRBJ2-7
ASSAGLAGTQLSTDTQY	TRBV5-1	TRBJ2-3
ASSIQGLEGHEQF	TRBV19	TRBJ2-1
ASSLDATTNTEAF	TRBV11-3	TRBJ1-1
ASSSTGTQETQY	TRBV7-3	TRBJ2-5
ASREIRGGLNTEAF	TRBV2	TRBJ1-1
ASSPDSNEYEQY	TRBV18	TRBJ2-7
ASRATDRGVGELF	TRBV6-1	TRBJ2-2
ASSLGTASNQPQH	TRBV5-8	TRBJ1-5
ASSLLAGRLDTQY	TRBV4-3	TRBJ2-3
ASSEQGDQATQY	TRBV6-4	TRBJ2-3
ASSWSSGVSYEQY	TRBV27	TRBJ2-7